This T cell receptor beta chain stems from a study of T cell responses to AZD1222 COVID-19 vaccine. Trimming cost V 2 bases and J 7 bases; bases outside gene matches: 11. The CDR3 contains 17 residues. Germline assignment: CDR1 MNHNS and CDR2 SASEGT. As concerns this clone: Its antigen is undetermined.

The study's findings and limits: A mostly white British donor set with more females was recruited, and clonal diversity was possibly underestimated.

The method was immunoSEQ multiplex PCR; TCRdb's version includes in-frame clones alone and lacks a portion of them. The table has approximately 150,000 clones, just over 90% seen once; the top ten hold around 0.98%. The chain uses TRBV6-1 and TRBJ2-1, with 10 positions matching TRBD2. This TCR came from an adult who received the AZD1222 COVID-19 vaccine. The source was peripheral blood, collected 28 days after the second AZD1222 dose. Here the CDR3 DNA reads TGTGCCAGCAGTGAACGTGTGTGGACTAGCGGATCTAATGAGCAGTTCTTC. Translation: CASSERVWTSGSNEQFF.